Listed below are T cell receptor beta chains from one sample, sequenced in a study of T cell responses to AZD1222 COVID-19 vaccine. Repertoires were generated with immunoSEQ multiplex PCR, while TCRdb's copy carries only in-frame clones and drops some. Here the sample spans roughly 98,000 clones, 90% to 95% being singletons. The sample was peripheral blood, taken on day 0 of AZD1222 vaccination. The source of these receptors is an adult in good health. CDR3s include the opening cysteine and the closing phenylalanine or tryptophan. The D gene is left open where the match is weak. Rows may omit the clone size; those that give it use once, few, many or a size class.

>-|once|TRBJ2-1|TRBV1
CTSSQARRGENNEQFF
TGCACCAGCAGCCAAGCCAGGCGGGGGGAAAACAATGAGCAGTTCTTC
>-|-|TRBJ2-7|TRBV3-1/TRBV3-2
CASSQEGKSSYEQYF
TGTGCCAGCAGCCAAGAAGGGAAGAGCTCCTACGAGCAGTACTTC
>-|-|TRBJ2-3|TRBV7-2
CASSLAGGTDTQYF
TGTGCCAGCAGCTTAGCGGGGGGCACAGATACGCAGTATTTT
>TRBD1|-|TRBJ2-2|TRBV6-5
CASRGTGNTGELFF
TGTGCCAGCAGGGGGACAGGGAACACCGGGGAGCTGTTTTTT
>-|-|TRBJ1-1|TRBV16
CASSPGANTEAFF
TGTGCCAGCAGCCCTGGGGCGAACACTGAAGCTTTCTTT
>-|-|TRBJ1-2|TRBV19
CASNPGTYGGYTF
TGTGCCAGTAACCCAGGGACCTATGGTGGCTACACCTTC
>-|-|TRBJ1-1|TRBV2
CASSGTGTNTEAFF
TGTGCCAGCAGTGGAACAGGGACGAACACTGAAGCTTTCTTT
>-|-|TRBJ1-5|TRBV6-5
CASSYSRGQPQHF
TGTGCCAGCAGTTATTCGAGGGGGCAGCCCCAGCATTTT
>TRBD1|-|TRBJ1-5|TRBV2
CASSGRRQGNQPQHF
TGTGCCAGCAGTGGGCGGCGACAGGGGAATCAGCCCCAGCATTTT
>-|-|TRBJ1-3|TRBV19
CASSRAGFGNTIYF
TGTGCCAGTAGTCGAGCGGGTTTCGGAAACACCATATATTTT
>TRBD1|-|TRBJ1-6|TRBV30
CAWSPVGDRGSYNSPLHF
TGTGCCTGGAGTCCCGTTGGCGACAGGGGATCTTATAATTCACCCCTCCACTTT
>TRBD1|-|TRBJ1-1|TRBV28
CASSPVLQPLGQDTEAFF
TGTGCCAGCAGTCCCGTACTCCAACCCCTTGGACAGGACACTGAAGCTTTCTTT
>-|-|TRBJ2-1|TRBV11-3
CASSPSPHYNEQFF
TGTGCCAGCAGCCCCTCCCCCCACTACAATGAGCAGTTCTTC
>-|-|TRBJ2-4|TRBV6-1
CASSDGWAIQYF
TGTGCCAGCAGTGATGGGTGGGCCATTCAGTACTTC
>-|-|TRBJ2-7|TRBV15
CATSREITTSSYEQYF
TGTGCCACCAGCAGAGAAATCACTACGAGCTCCTACGAGCAGTACTTC
>-|-|TRBJ2-7|TRBV3-1/TRBV3-2
CASSQVSYEQYF
TGTGCCAGCAGCCAAGTGAGCTACGAGCAGTACTTC
>TRBD2|-|TRBJ2-3|TRBV18
CASSPPGLAGGDTQYF
TGTGCCAGCTCACCACCGGGACTAGCCGGGGGGGATACGCAGTATTTT
>-|-|TRBJ1-5|TRBV12-5
CASGLVLAGLGQPQHF
TGTGCTAGTGGTTTGGTACTTGCAGGTTTAGGTCAGCCCCAGCATTTT
>TRBD1|-|TRBJ1-1|TRBV5-1
CASSPIDRGNTEAFF
TGCGCCAGCAGCCCAATCGACAGGGGAAACACTGAAGCTTTCTTT
>-|-|TRBJ2-2|TRBV7-9
CASSLSTATGELFF
TGTGCCAGCAGCTTATCTACCGCCACCGGGGAGCTGTTTTTT
>-|-|TRBJ1-3|TRBV30
CAWSGHRAAGNTIYF
TGTGCCTGGAGTGGCCACAGGGCGGCTGGAAACACCATATATTTT
>-|-|TRBJ1-3|TRBV10-3
CAISERQEGGNTIYF
TGTGCCATCAGTGAGCGACAGGAAGGTGGGAACACCATATATTTT
>-|-|TRBJ1-1|TRBV7-9
CASSLWQRTEAFF
TGTGCCAGCAGCTTATGGCAGAGGACTGAAGCTTTCTTT
>-|-|TRBJ1-2|TRBV4-1
CASSQDRPRAYGYTF
TGCGCCAGCAGCCAAGATAGGCCCAGAGCCTATGGCTACACCTTC
>-|few|TRBJ1-5|TRBV4-1
CASSQESPAGSNQPQHF
TGCGCCAGCAGCCAAGAGAGTCCAGCAGGTAGCAATCAGCCCCAGCATTTT
>-|-|TRBJ1-5|TRBV5-5
CASSLVANQPQHF
TGTGCCAGCAGCTTGGTGGCAAATCAGCCCCAGCATTTT
>-|-|TRBJ2-3|TRBV2
CASSASAADTQYF
TGTGCCAGCAGTGCTTCAGCGGCAGATACGCAGTATTTT
>TRBD2|-|TRBJ2-5|TRBV14
CASSQTSGRHQETQYF
TGTGCCAGCAGCCAGACTAGCGGGAGACACCAAGAGACCCAGTACTTC
>-|-|TRBJ2-6|TRBV7-8
CASSLNRIPYVLTF
TGTGCCAGCAGCTTGAACAGGATCCCCTACGTCCTGACTTTC
>-|-|TRBJ1-1|TRBV15
CATEVGQENTEAFF
TGTGCCACCGAAGTTGGGCAGGAGAACACTGAAGCTTTCTTT
>-|-|TRBJ2-4|TRBV25-1
CASSDHVPEAKNIQYF
TGTGCCAGCAGTGATCACGTCCCCGAAGCCAAAAACATTCAGTACTTC
>-|-|TRBJ1-5|TRBV30
CAWSESYSNQPQHF
TGTGCCTGGAGTGAAAGTTATAGCAATCAGCCCCAGCATTTT
>TRBD1|-|TRBJ2-3|TRBV5-4
CASSSGTDYTDTQYF
TGTGCCAGCAGCTCCGGGACAGATTACACAGATACGCAGTATTTT
>-|-|TRBJ1-2|TRBV10-3
CAISEVPERGYTF
TGTGCCATCAGTGAAGTCCCGGAGCGCGGCTACACCTTC
>TRBD2|-|TRBJ2-7|TRBV3-1/TRBV3-2
CASSRWDYQIGEQYF
TGTGCCAGCAGCCGCTGGGACTACCAAATCGGCGAGCAGTACTTC
>TRBD2|-|TRBJ2-5|TRBV3-1/TRBV3-2
CASRRLAGGIQETQYF
TGTGCCAGCAGGCGACTAGCGGGTGGGATCCAAGAGACCCAGTACTTC
>TRBD2|-|TRBJ2-7|TRBV28
CASSSTGTTRREQYF
TGTGCCAGCAGCTCGACCGGGACTACGAGGCGCGAGCAGTACTTC
>TRBD2|-|TRBJ2-1|TRBV7-2
CASSLAVAGGYNEQFF
TGTGCCAGCAGCTTAGCTGTAGCGGGAGGCTACAATGAGCAGTTCTTC
>-|-|TRBJ2-1|TRBV24-1
CATSDLRGDSGIGEQFF
TGTGCCACCAGTGATTTGCGCGGGGACAGTGGAATAGGTGAGCAGTTCTTC
>-|-|TRBJ1-1|TRBV4-1
CASSQVLKNTEAFF
TGCGCCAGCAGCCAAGTCCTGAAGAACACTGAAGCTTTCTTT
>-|-|TRBJ1-2|TRBV19
CASSSGRGRTWGYTF
TGTGCCAGTAGTTCGGGAAGAGGGCGGACCTGGGGCTACACCTTC
>-|-|TRBJ1-1|TRBV18
CASSVQGNTEAFF
TGTGCCAGCTCAGTGCAGGGGAACACTGAAGCTTTCTTT
>-|-|TRBJ1-2|TRBV5-4
CASSLEQRNYGYTF
TGTGCCAGCAGCTTGGAACAGCGAAACTATGGCTACACCTTC
>-|-|TRBJ1-6|TRBV5-4
CAWGQGLSPLHF
TGTGCCTGGGGGCAGGGCCTTTCACCCCTCCACTTT
>-|-|TRBJ2-3|TRBV3-1/TRBV3-2
CASSRTDSEIADTQYF
TGTGCCAGCAGCCGTACGGATAGCGAGATAGCAGATACGCAGTATTTT
>-|-|TRBJ1-5|TRBV11-3
CASSLFFGNQPQHF
TGTGCCAGCAGCTTATTTTTTGGGAATCAGCCCCAGCATTTT
>-|-|TRBJ2-2|TRBV7-9
CASSLALRHTGELFF
TGTGCCAGCAGCTTAGCGCTCAGACATACCGGGGAGCTGTTTTTT
>-|-|TRBJ1-2|TRBV6-1
CASSAHTGASKIYGYTF
TGTGCCAGCAGTGCCCATACGGGGGCTTCGAAAATCTATGGCTACACCTTC
>-|-|TRBJ1-1|TRBV29-1
CATETEAFF
TGCGCAACGGAGACCGAAGCTTTCTTT
>-|-|TRBJ1-6|TRBV9
CASSRGPDYNSPLHF
TGTGCCAGCAGCCGAGGACCCGATTATAATTCACCCCTCCACTTT
>-|once|TRBJ1-3|TRBV9
CASSVGGQASGNTIYF
TGTGCCAGCAGCGTTGGAGGACAAGCCTCTGGAAACACCATATATTTT